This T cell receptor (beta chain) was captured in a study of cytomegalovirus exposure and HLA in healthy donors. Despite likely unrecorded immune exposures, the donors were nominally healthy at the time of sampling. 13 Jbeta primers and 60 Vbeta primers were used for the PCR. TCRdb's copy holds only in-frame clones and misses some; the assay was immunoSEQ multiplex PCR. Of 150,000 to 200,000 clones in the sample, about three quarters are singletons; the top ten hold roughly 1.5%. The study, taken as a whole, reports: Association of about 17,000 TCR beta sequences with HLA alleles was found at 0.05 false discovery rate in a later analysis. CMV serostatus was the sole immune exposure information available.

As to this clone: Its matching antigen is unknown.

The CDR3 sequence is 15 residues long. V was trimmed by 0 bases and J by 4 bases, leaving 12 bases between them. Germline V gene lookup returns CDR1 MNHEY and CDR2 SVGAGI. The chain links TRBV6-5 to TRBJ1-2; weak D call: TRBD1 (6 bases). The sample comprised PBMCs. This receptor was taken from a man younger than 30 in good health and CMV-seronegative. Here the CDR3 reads CASSYSSLGAYGYTF. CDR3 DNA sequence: TGTGCCAGCAGTTACTCGAGCCTGGGGGCCTATGGCTACACCTTC.